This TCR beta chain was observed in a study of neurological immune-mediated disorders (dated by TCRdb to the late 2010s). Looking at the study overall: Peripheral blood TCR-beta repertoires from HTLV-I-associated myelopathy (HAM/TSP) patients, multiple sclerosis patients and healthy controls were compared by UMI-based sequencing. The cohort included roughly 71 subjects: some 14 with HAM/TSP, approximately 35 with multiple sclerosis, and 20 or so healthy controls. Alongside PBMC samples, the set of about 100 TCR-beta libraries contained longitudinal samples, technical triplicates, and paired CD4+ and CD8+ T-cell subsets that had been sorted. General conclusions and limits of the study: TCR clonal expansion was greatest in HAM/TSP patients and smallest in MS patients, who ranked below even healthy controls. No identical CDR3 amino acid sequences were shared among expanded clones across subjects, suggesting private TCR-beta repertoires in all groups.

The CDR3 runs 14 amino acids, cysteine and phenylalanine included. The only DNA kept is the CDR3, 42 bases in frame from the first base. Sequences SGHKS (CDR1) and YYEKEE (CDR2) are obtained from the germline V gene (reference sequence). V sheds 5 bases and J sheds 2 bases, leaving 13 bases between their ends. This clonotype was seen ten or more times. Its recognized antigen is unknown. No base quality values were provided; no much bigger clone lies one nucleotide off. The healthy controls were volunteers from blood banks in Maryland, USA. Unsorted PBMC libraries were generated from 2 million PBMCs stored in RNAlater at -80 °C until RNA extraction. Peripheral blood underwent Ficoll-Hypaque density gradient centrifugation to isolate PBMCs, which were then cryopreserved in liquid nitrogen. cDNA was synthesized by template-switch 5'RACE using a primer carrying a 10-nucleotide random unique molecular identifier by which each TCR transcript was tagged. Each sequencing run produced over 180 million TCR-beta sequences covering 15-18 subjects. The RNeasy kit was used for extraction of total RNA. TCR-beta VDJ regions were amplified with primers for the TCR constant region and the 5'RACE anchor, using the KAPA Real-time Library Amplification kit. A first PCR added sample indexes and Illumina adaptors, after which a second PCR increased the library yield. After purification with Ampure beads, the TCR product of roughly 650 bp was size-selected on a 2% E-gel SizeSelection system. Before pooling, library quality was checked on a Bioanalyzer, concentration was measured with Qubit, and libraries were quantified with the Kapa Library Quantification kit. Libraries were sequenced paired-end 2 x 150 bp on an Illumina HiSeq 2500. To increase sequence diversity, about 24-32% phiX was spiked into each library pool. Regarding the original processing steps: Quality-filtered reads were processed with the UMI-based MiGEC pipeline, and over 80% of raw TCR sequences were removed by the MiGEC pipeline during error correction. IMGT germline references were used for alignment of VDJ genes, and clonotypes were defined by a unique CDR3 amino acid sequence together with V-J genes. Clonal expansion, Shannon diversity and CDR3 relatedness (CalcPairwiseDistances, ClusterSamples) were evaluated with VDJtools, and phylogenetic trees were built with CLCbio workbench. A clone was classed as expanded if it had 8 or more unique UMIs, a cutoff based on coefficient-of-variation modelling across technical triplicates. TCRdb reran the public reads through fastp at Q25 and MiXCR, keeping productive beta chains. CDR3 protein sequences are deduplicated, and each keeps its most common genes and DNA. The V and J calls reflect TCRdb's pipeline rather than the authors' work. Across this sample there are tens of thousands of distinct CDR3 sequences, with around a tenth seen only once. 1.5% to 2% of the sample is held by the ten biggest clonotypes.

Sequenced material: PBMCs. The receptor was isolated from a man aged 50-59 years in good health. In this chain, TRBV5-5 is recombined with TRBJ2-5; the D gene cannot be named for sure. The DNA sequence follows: TGTGCCAGCAGTCCCGGGCGGATACAAGAGACCCAGTACTTC. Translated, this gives CASSPGRIQETQYF.